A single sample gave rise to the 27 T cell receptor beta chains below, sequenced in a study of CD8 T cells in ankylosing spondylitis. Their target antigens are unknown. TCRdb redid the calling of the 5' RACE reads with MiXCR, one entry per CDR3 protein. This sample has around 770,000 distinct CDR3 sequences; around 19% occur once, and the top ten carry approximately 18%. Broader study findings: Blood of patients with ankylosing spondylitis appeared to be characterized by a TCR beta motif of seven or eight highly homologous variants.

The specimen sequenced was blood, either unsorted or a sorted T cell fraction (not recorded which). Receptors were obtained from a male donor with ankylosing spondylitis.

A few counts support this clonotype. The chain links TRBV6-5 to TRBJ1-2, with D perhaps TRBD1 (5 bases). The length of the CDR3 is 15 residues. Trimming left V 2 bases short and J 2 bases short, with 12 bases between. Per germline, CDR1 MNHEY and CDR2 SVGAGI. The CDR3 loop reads CASSYQSQGNYGYTF. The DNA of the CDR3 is TGTGCCAGCAGTTACCAATCCCAGGGAAACTATGGCTACACCTTC.

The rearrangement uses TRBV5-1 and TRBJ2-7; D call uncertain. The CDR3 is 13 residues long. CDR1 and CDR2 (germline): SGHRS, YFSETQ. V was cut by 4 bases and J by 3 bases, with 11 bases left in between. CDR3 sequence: CASSKSASYEQYF. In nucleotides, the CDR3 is TGCGCCAGCAGCAAATCAGCGAGCTACGAGCAGTACTTC.

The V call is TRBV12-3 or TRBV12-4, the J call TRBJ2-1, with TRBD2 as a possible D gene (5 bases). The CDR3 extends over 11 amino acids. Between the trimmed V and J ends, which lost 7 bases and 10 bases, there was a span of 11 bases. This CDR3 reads CASTQRNEQFF. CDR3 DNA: TGTGCCAGCACCCAGCGGAACGAGCAGTTCTTC.

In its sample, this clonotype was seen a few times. CDR3 DNA: TGCAGTGCTAGAGATCCTTCCAGAACCTACGAGCAGTACTTC. This translates into CSARDPSRTYEQYF. V gene TRBV20-1 combines with J gene TRBJ2-7, with no clear D. CDR1 is DFQATT and CDR2 is SNEGSKA in the germline V gene (reference sequence). The CDR3 spans 14 residues. Trimming stripped 0 bases from V and 2 bases from J, with 11 bases between.

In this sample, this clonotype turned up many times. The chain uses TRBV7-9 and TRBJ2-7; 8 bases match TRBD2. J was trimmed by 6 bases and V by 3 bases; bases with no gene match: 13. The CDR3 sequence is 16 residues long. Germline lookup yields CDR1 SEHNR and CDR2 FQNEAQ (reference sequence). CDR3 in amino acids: CASSLGLGEAPREQYF. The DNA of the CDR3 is TGTGCCAGCAGCTTGGGACTAGGGGAGGCCCCTCGCGAGCAGTACTTC.

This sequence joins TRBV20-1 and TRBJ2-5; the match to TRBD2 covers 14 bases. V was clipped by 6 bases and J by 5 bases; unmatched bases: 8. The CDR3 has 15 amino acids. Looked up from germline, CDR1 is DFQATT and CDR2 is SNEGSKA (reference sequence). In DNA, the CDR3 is TGCAGTGCGATCGGGACTAGCGGGAGTACGGAGACCCAGTACTTC. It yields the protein CSAIGTSGSTETQYF.

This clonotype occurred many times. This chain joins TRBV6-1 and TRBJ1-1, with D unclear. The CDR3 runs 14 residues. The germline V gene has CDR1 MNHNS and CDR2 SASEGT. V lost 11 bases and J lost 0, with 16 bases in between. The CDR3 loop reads CAARRRAMNTEAFF. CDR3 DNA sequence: TGTGCCGCCCGGCGGAGGGCGATGAACACTGAAGCTTTCTTT.

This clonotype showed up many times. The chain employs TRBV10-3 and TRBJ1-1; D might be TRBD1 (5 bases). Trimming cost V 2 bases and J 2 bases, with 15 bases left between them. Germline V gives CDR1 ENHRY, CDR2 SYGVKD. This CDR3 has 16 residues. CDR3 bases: TGTGCCATCAGTGAGGCCCGGGACGGGGAAAACACTGAAGCTTTCTTT. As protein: CAISEARDGENTEAFF.

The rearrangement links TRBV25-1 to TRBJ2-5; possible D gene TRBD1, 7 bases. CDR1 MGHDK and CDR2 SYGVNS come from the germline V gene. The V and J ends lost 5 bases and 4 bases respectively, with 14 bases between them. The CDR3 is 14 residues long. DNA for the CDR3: TGTGCCAGCAGTCCCAGGAGGGGGCGAGAGACCCAGTACTTC. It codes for CASSPRRGRETQYF.

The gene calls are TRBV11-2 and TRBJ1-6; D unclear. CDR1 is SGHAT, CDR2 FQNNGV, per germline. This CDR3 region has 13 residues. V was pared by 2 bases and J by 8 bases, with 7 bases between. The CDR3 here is CASSLNFDSPLHF. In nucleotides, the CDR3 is TGTGCCAGCAGCTTAAACTTTGATTCACCCCTCCACTTT.

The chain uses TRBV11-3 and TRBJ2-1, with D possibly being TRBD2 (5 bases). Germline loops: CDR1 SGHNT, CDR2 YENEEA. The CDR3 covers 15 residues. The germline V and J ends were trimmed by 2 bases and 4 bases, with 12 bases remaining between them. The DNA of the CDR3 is TGTGCCAGCAGCTTACAAGCGGACGATTACAATGAGCAGTTCTTC. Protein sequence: CASSLQADDYNEQFF.

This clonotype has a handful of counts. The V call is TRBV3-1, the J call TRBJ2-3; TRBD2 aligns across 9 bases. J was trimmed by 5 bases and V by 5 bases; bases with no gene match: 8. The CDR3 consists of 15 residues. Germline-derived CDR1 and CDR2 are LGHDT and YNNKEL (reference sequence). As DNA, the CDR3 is TGTGCCAGCAGCGACCTAGCGGGGACCGGAGATACGCAGTATTTT. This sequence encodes CASSDLAGTGDTQYF.

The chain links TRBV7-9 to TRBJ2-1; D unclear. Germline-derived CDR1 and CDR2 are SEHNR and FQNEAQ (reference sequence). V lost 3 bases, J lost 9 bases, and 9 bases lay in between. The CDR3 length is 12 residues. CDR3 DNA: TGTGCCAGCAGCTTCCCCGCCGGTGAGCAGTTCTTC. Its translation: CASSFPAGEQFF. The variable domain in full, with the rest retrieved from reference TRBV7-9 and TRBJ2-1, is DTGVSQNPRHKITKRGQNVTFRCDPISEHNRLYWYRQTLGQGPEFLTYFQNEAQLEKSRLLSDRFSAERPKGSFSTLEIQRTEQGDSAMYLCASSFPAGEQFFGPGTRLTVL.

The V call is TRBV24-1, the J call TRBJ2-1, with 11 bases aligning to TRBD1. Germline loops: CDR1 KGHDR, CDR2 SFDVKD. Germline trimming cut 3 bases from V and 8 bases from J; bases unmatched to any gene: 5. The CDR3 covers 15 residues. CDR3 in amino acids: CATSDPGQGGHEQFF. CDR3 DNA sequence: TGTGCCACCAGTGATCCGGGACAGGGGGGCCATGAGCAGTTCTTC.

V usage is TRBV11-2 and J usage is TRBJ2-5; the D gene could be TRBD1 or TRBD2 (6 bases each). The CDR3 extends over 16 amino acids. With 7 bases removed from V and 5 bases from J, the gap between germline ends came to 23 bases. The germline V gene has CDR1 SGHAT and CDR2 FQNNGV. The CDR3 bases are TGTGCCAGCAAACCTAGGGGGGATGGAGGTGGGGAGACCCAGTACTTC. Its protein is CASKPRGDGGGETQYF.

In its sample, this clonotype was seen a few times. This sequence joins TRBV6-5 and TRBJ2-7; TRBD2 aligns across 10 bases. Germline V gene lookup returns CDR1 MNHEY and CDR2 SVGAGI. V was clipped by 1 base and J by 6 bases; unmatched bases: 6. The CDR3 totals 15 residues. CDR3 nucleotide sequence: TGTGCCAGCAGTTACTGGGGACTAGCGTTTGCCGAGCAGTACTTC. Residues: CASSYWGLAFAEQYF.

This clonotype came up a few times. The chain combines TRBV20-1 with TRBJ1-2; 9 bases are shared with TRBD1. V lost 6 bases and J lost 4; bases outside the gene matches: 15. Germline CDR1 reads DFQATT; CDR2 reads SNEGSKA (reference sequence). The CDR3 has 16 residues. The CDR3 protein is CSATGGALASSYGYTF. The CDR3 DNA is TGCAGTGCCACAGGGGGCGCGTTGGCCTCTTCCTATGGCTACACCTTC.

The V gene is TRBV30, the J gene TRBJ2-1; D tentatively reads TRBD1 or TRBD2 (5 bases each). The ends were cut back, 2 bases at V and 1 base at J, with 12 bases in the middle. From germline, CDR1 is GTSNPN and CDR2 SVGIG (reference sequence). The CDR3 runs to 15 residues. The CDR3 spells CAWSPGPSSYNEQFF. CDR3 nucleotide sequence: TGTGCCTGGAGTCCGGGACCGTCATCCTACAATGAGCAGTTCTTC. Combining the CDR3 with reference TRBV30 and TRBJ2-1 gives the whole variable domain SQTIHQWPATLVQPVGSPLSLECTVEGTSNPNLYWYRQAAGRGLQLLFYSVGIGQISSEVPQNLSASRPQDRQFILSSKKLLLSDSGFYLCAWSPGPSSYNEQFFGPGTRLTVL.

The DNA for the CDR3 is TGTGCCTGGACCCGACCTGACAGGTACAATGAGCAGTTCTTC. Residues: CAWTRPDRYNEQFF. The chain combines TRBV30 with TRBJ2-1; the D gene is possibly TRBD1 (6 bases). Germline CDR1 reads GTSNPN; CDR2 reads SVGIG (reference sequence). Trimming pared 4 bases from V and 4 bases from J, leaving 14 bases between. CDR3 length: 14 residues. The full variable domain, with the rest looked up from reference TRBV30 and TRBJ2-1, is SQTIHQWPATLVQPVGSPLSLECTVEGTSNPNLYWYRQAAGRGLQLLFYSVGIGQISSEVPQNLSASRPQDRQFILSSKKLLLSDSGFYLCAWTRPDRYNEQFFGPGTRLTVL.

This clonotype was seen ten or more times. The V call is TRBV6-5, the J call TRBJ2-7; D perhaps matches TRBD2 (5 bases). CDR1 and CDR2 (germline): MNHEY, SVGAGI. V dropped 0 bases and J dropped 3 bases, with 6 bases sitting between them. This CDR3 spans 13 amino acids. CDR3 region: CASSYSGSYEQYF. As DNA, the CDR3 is TGTGCCAGCAGTTACTCGGGGAGCTACGAGCAGTACTTC.

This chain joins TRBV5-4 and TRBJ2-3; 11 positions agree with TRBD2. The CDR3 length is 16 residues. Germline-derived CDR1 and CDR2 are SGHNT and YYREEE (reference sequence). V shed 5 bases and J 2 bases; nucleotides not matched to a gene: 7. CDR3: CASRDGTSGYTDTQYF. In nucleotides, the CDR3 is TGTGCCAGCAGGGACGGGACTAGCGGTTACACAGATACGCAGTATTTT.

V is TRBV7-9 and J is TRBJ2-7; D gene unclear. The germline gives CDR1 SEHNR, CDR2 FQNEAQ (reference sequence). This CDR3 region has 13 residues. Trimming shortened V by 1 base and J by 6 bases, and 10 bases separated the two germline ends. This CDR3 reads CASSLEMRGEQYF. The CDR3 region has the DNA TGTGCCAGCAGCTTAGAAATGAGAGGCGAGCAGTACTTC.

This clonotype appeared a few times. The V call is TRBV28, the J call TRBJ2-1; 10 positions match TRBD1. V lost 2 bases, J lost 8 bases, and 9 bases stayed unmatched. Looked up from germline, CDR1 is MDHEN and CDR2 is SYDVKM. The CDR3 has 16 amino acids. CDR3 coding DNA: TGTGCCAGCAGTTTAATAGGACAGGGGGAGGGCGATGAGCAGTTCTTC. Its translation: CASSLIGQGEGDEQFF.

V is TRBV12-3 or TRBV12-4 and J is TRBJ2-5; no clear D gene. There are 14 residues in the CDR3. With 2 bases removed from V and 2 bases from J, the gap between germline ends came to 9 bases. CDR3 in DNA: TGTGCCAGCAGTTTAAGTAATACACAAGAGACCCAGTACTTC. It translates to CASSLSNTQETQYF.

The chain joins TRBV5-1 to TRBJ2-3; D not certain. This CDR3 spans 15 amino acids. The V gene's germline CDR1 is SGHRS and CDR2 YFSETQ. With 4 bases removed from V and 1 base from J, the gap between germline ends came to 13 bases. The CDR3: CASSDGPQGTDTQYF. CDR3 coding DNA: TGCGCCAGCAGCGACGGGCCGCAAGGCACAGATACGCAGTATTTT.

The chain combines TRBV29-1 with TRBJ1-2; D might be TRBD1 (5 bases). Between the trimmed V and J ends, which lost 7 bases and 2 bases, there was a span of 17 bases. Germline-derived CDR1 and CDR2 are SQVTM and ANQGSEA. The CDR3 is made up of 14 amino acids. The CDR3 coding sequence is TGCAGCGGTGGGGACGCAAATGGGAACTATGGCTACACCTTC. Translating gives CSGGDANGNYGYTF.

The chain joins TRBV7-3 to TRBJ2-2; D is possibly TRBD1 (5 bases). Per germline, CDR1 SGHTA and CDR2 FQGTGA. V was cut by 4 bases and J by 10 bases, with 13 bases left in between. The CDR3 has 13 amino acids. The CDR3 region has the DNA TGTGCCAGCAGCTCGTATACAGGCGAGGAGCTGTTTTTT. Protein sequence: CASSSYTGEELFF. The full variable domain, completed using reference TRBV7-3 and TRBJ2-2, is GAGVSQTPSNKVTEKGKYVELRCDPISGHTALYWYRQSLGQGPEFLIYFQGTGAADDSGLPNDRFFAVRPEGSVSTLKIQRTERGDSAVYLCASSSYTGEELFFGEGSRLTVL.